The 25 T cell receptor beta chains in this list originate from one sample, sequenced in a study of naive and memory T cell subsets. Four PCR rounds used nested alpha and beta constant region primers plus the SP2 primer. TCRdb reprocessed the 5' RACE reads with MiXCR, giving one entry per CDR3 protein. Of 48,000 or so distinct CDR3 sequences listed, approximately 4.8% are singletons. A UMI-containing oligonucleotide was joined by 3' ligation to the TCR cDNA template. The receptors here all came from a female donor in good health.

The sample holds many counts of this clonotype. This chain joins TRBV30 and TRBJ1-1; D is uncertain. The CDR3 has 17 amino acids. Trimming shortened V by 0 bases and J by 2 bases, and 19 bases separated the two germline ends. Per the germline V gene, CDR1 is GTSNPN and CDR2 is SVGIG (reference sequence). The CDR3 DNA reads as TGTGCCTGGAGTGTACCTAGAGGGATTGCCTCCAACACTGAAGCTTTCTTT. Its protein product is CAWSVPRGIASNTEAFF.

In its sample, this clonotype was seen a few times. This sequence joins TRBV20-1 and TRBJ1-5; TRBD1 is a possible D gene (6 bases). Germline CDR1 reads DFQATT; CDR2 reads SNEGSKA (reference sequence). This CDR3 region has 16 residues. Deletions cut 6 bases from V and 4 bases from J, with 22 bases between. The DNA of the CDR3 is TGCAGTGCGGGGGGGGCTCGGGCACGTCGGAATCAGCCCCAGCATTTT. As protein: CSAGGARARRNQPQHF.

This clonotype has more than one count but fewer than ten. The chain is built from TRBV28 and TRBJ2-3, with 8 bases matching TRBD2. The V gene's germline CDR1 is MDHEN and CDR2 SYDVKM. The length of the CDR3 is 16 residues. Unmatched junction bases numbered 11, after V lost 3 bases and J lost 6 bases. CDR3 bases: TGTGCCAGCAGTTTGAACCCCGGGACTAGTTTTGATACGCAGTATTTT. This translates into CASSLNPGTSFDTQYF.

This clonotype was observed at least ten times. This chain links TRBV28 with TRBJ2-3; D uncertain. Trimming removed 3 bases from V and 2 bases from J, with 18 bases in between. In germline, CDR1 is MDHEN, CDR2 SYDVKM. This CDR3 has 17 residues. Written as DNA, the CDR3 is TGTGCCAGCAGTTTTGAGGCAGGAACCCTCAACACAGATACGCAGTATTTT. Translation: CASSFEAGTLNTDTQYF.

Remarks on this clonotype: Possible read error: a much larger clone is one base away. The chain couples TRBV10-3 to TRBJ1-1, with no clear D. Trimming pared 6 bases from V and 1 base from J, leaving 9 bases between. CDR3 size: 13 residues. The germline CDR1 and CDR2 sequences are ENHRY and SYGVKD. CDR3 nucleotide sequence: TGTGCCATCAGCGGACGTTGGAACACTGAAGCTTTCTTT. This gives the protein CAISGRWNTEAFF.

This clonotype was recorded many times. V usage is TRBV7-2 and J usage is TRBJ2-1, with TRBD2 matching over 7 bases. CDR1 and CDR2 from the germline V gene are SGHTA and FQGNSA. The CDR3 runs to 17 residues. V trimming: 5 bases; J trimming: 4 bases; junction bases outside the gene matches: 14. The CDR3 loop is CASSGMGLPGGYNEQFF. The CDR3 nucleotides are TGTGCCAGCAGCGGGATGGGGCTCCCGGGGGGTTACAATGAGCAGTTCTTC. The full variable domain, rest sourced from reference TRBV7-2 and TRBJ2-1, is GAGVSQSPSNKVTEKGKDVELRCDPISGHTALYWYRQSLGQGLEFLIYFQGNSAPDKSGLPSDRFSAERTGGSVSTLTIQRTQQEDSAVYLCASSGMGLPGGYNEQFFGPGTRLTVL.

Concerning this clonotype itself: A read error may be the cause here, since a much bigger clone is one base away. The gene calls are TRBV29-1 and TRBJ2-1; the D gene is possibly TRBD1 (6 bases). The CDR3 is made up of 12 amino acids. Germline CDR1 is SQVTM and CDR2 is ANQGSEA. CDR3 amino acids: CRASPTGNEQFF. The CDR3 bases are TGCAGAGCATCTCCTACAGGGAATGAGCAGTTCTTC.

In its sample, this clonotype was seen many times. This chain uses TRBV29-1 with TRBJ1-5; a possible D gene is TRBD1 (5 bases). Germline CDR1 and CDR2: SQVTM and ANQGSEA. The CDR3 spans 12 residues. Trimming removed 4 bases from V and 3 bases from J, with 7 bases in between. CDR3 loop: CSVGGNNQPQHF. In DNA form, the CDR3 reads TGCAGCGTTGGGGGGAACAATCAGCCCCAGCATTTT. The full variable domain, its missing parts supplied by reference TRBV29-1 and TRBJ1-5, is SAVISQKPSRDICQRGTSLTIQCQVDSQVTMMFWYRQQPGQSLTLIATANQGSEATYESGFVIDKFPISRPNLTFSTLTVSNMSPEDSSIYLCSVGGNNQPQHFGDGTRLSIL.

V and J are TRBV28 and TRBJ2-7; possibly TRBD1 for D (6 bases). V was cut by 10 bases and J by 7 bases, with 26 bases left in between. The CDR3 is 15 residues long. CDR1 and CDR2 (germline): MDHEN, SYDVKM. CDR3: CATISDRTGSWEQYF. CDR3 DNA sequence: TGTGCCACCATCTCAGACAGGACCGGTTCTTGGGAGCAGTACTTC.

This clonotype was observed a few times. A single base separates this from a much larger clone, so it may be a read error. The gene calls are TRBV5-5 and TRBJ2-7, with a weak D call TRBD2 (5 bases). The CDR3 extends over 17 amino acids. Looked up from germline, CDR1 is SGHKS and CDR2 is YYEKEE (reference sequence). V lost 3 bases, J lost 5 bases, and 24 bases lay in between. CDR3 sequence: CASSSTHPRQDCHEQYF. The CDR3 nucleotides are TGTGCCAGCAGCTCCACCCACCCTCGGCAGGACTGCCACGAGCAGTACTTC.

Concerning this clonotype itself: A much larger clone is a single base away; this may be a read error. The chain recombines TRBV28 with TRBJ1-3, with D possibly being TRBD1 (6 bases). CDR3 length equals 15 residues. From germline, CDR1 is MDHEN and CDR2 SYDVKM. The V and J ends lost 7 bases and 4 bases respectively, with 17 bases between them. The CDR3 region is CASNFVRGLGNTIYF. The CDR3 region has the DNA TGTGCCAGCAATTTCGTCAGGGGCTTAGGAAACACCATATATTTT.

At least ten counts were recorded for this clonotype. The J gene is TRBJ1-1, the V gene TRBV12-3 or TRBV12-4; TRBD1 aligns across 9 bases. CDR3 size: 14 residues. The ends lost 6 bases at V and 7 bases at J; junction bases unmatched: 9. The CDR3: CASRGTGSRYEAFF. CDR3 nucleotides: TGTGCCAGCAGGGGGACAGGGAGTCGGTATGAAGCTTTCTTT.

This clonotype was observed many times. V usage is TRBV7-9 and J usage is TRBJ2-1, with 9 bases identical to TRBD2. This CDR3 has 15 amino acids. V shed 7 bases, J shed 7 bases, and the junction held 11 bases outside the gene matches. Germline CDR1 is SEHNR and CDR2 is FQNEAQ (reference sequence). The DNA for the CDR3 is TGTGCCAGCATAAAAGGGCGGGAGGGCCGGAATGAGCAGTTCTTC. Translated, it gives CASIKGREGRNEQFF.

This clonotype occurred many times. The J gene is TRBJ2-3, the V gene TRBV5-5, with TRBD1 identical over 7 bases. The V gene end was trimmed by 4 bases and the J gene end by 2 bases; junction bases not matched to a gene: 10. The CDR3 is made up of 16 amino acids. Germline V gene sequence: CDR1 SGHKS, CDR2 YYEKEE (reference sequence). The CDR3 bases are TGTGCCAGCAGCCTCCCCAATACAGGGGTCACAGATACGCAGTATTTT. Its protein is CASSLPNTGVTDTQYF.

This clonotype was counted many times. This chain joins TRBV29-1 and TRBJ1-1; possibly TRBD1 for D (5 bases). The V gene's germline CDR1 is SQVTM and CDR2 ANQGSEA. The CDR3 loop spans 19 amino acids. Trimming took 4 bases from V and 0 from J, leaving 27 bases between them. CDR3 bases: TGCAGCGTTGTTGGTGGGGTGGGGACGGGAATAACGATGAACACTGAAGCTTTCTTT. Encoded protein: CSVVGGVGTGITMNTEAFF.

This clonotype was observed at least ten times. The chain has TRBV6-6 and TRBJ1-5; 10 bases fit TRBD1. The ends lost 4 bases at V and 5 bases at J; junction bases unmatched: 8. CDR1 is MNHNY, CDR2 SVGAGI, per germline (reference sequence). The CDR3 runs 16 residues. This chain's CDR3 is CASSSRTGGAYQPQHF. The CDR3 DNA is TGTGCCAGCAGTTCTAGGACAGGGGGAGCTTATCAGCCCCAGCATTTT.

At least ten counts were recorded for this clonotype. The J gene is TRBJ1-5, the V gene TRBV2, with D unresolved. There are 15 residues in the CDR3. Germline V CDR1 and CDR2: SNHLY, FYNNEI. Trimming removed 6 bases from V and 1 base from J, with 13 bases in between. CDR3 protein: CASSRGKSSNQPQHF. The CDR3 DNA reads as TGTGCCAGCAGCCGAGGGAAGTCCAGCAATCAGCCCCAGCATTTT. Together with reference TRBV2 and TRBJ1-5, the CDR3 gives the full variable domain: EPEVTQTPSHQVTQMGQEVILRCVPISNHLYFYWYRQILGQKVEFLVSFYNNEISEKSEIFDDQFSVERPDGSNFTLKIRSTKLEDSAMYFCASSRGKSSNQPQHFGDGTRLSIL.

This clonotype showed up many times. The CDR3 sequence is CASSFRGGAGEGTDTQYF. The CDR3 DNA is TGTGCCAGCAGCTTCCGCGGGGGGGCGGGAGAGGGTACAGATACGCAGTATTTT. The gene calls are TRBV7-2 and TRBJ2-3, with 9 bases fitting TRBD2. V lost 3 bases, J lost 3 bases, and 13 bases stayed unmatched. This CDR3 has 18 amino acids. Germline CDR1 is SGHTA and CDR2 is FQGNSA.

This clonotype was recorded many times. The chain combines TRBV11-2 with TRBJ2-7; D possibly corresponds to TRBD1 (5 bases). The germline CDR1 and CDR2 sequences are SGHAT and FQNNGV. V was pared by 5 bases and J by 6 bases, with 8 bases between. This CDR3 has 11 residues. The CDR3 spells CASSIGVEQYF. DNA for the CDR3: TGTGCCAGCAGCATAGGGGTCGAGCAGTACTTC.

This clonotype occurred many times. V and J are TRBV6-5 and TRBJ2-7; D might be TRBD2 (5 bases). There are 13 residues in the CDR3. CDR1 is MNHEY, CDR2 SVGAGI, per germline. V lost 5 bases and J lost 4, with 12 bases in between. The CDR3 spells CASSTSRGYEQYF. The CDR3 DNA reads TGTGCCAGCAGTACCTCCCGGGGTTACGAGCAGTACTTC.

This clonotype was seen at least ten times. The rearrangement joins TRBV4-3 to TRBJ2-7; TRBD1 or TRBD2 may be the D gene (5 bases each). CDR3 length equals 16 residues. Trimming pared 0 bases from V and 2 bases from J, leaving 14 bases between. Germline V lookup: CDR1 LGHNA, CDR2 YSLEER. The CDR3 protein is CASSQDFGASPYEQYF. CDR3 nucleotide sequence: TGCGCCAGCAGCCAAGACTTCGGGGCCAGCCCCTACGAGCAGTACTTC.

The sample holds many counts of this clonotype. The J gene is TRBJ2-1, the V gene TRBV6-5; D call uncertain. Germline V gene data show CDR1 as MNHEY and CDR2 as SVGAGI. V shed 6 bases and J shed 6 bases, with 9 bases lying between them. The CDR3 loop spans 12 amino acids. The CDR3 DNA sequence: TGTGCCAGCAGCATCCCCACCAATGAGCAGTTCTTC. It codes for CASSIPTNEQFF.

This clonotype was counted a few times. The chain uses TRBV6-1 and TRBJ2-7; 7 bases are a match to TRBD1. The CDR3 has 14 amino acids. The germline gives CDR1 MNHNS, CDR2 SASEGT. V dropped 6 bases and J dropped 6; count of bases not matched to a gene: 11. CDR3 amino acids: CASREPGQKSEQYF. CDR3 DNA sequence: TGTGCCAGCAGAGAACCGGGACAGAAATCCGAGCAGTACTTC.

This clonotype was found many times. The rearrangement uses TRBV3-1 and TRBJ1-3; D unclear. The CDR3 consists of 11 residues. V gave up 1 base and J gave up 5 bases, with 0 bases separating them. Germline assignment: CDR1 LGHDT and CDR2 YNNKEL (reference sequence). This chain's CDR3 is CASSQGNTIYF. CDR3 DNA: TGTGCCAGCAGCCAAGGAAACACCATATATTTT. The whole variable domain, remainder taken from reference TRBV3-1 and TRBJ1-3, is DTAVSQTPKYLVTQMGNDKSIKCEQNLGHDTMYWYKQDSKKFLKIMFSYNNKELIINETVPNRFSPKSPDKAHLNLHINSLELGDSAVYFCASSQGNTIYFGEGSWLTVV.

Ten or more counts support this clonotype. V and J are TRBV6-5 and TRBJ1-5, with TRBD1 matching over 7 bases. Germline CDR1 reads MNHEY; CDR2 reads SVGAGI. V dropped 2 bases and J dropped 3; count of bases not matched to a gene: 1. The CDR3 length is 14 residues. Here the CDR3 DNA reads TGTGCCAGCAGTTACAGGGGGCACAATCAGCCCCAGCATTTT. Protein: CASSYRGHNQPQHF.